This T cell receptor beta chain stems from a study of cytomegalovirus exposure and HLA in healthy donors. The PCR ran on 60 Vbeta and 13 Jbeta primers. Clones were sequenced by immunoSEQ multiplex PCR, and TCRdb holds only the in-frame ones, with some missing. Found here are more than 140,000 clones, around 73% of them singletons; the top ten hold 1.5% to 2%. The germline CDR1 and CDR2 sequences are SGHDT and YYEEEE. This CDR3 spans 16 amino acids. V lost 4 bases, J lost 3 bases, and 9 bases stayed unmatched. This clone is a singleton in its sample. The sequence came from a female donor in good health and CMV-seronegative. Specimen: PBMCs. J is TRBJ2-2 and V is TRBV5-6, with 7 bases that match TRBD1. The CDR3, as DNA: TGTGCCAGCAGCGTGACGATAGGACAGGACACCGGGGAGCTGTTTTTT. Its protein product is CASSVTIGQDTGELFF.